One TCR beta chain is described in this entry. What it recognizes is unknown. These data are taken from a study of blood T cells in healthy people across ages. Germline loops: CDR1 ENHRY, CDR2 SYGVKD. There are 15 residues in the CDR3. The trim removed 5 bases at V and 9 bases at J, leaving 10 bases unmatched. The study, taken as a whole, reports: For the donors, CMV status was unknown and possibly confounded expanded clonotype changes. Significant beta diversity loss was already apparent by age approximately 40, declining roughly linearly. Naive and antigen-experienced cells could not be conclusively compared, given unsorted PBMCs.

The amount of total RNA extracted per sample was at least 5.5 micrograms. Alongside a J-beta primer mix, a sample-barcoded 5' primer served in a second PCR lasting roughly 7 to 11 cycles. MiXCR, applied by TCRdb to the 5' RACE reads, yields one record per CDR3 protein. The sample has 1,800,000 or so distinct CDR3 sequences, around 40% seen once. The sequence was obtained from a human donor in good health. Sequencing input: blood. This rearrangement joins TRBV10-3 to TRBJ2-7; 13 bases are a match to TRBD2. This CDR3 is CAISSRLAGGYGQYF. CDR3 DNA sequence: TGTGCCATCAGTTCACGACTAGCGGGGGGCTATGGGCAGTACTTC.